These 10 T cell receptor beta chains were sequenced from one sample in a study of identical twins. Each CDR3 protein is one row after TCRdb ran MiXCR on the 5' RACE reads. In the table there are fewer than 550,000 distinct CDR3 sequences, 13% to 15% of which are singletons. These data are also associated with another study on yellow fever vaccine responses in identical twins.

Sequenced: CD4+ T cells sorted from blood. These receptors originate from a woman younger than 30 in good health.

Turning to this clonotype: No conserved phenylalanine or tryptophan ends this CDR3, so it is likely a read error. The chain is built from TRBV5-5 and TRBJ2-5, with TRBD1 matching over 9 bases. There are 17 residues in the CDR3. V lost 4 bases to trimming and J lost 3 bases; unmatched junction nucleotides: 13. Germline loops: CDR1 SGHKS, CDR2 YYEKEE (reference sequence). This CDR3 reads CASSKGYRDREEETQYL. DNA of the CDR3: TGTGCCAGCAGCAAAGGGTACCGGGACAGGGAAGAAGAGACCCAGTACCTC.

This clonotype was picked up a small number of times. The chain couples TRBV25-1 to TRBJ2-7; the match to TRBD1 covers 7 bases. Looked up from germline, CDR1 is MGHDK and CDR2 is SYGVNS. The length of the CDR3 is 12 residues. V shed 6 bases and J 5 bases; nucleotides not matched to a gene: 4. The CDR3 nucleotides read TGTGCCAGCAGGACACAGGGGCACGAGCAGTACTTC. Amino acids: CASRTQGHEQYF.

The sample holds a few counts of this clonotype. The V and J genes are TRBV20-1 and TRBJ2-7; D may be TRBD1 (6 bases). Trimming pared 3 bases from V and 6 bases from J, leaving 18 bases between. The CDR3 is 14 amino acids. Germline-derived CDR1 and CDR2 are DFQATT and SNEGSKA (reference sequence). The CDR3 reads CSARGWAGVREQYF. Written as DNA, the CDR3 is TGCAGTGCTAGGGGGTGGGCAGGGGTCCGCGAGCAGTACTTC.

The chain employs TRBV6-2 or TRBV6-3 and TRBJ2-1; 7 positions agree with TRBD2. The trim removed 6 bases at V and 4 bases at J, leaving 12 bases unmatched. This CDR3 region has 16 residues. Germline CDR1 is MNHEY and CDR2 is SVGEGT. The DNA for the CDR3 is TGTGCCAGCAGGGGGGTCCGGGGGGAATATTACAATGAGCAGTTCTTC. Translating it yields CASRGVRGEYYNEQFF.

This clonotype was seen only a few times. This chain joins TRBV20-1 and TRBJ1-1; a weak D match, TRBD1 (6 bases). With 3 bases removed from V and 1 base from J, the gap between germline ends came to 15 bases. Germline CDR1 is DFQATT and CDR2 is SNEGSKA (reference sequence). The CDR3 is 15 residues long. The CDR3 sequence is CSASPYVTGNTEAFF. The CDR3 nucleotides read TGCAGTGCTAGCCCTTACGTGACAGGGAACACTGAAGCTTTCTTT.

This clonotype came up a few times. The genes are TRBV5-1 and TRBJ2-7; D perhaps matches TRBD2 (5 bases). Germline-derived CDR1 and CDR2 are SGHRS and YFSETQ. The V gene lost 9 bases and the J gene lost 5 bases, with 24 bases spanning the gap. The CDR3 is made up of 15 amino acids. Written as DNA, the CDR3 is TGCGCCACCTCCGTCCAAGGACTTCACAACCACGAGCAGTACTTC. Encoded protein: CATSVQGLHNHEQYF.

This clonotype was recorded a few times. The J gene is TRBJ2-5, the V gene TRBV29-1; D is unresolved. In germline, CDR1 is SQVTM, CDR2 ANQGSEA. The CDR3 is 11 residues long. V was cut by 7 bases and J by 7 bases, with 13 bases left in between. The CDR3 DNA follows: TGCAGCGCCTGGTACGACGGGACCCAGTACTTC. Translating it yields CSAWYDGTQYF. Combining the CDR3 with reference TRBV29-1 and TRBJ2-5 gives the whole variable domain SAVISQKPSRDICQRGTSLTIQCQVDSQVTMMFWYRQQPGQSLTLIATANQGSEATYESGFVIDKFPISRPNLTFSTLTVSNMSPEDSSIYLCSAWYDGTQYFGPGTRLLVL.

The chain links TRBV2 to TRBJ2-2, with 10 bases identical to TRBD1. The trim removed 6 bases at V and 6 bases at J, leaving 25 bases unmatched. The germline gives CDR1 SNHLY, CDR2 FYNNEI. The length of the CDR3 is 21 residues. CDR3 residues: CASSDVPSGTGVVPLAGELFF. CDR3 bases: TGTGCCAGCAGCGACGTACCATCCGGGACAGGGGTTGTGCCGTTGGCCGGGGAGCTGTTTTTT.

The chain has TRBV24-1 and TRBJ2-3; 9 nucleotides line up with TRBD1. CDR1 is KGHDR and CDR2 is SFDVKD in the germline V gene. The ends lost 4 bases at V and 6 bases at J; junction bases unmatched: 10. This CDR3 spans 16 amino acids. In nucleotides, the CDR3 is TGTGCCACCAGTGAACCGGGACAGGGATATGGGGATACGCAGTATTTT. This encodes CATSEPGQGYGDTQYF.

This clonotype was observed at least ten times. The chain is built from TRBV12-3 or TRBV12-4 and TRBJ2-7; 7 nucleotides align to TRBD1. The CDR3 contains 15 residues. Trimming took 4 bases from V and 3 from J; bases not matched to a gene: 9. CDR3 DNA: TGTGCCAGCAGTTCTTATAGGGACAGAGGCTACGAGCAGTACTTC. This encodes CASSSYRDRGYEQYF.